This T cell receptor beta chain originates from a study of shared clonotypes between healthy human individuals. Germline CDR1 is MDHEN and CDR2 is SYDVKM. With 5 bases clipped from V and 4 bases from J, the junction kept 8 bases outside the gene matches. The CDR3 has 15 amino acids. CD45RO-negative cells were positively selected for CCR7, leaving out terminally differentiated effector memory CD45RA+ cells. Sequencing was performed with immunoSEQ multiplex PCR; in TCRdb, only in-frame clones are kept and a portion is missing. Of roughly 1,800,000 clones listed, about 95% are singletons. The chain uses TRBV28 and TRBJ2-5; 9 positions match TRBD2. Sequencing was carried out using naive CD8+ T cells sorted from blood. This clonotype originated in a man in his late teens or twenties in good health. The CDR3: CASSQNSGGRETQYF. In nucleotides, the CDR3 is TGTGCCAGCAGTCAGAATAGCGGGGGAAGAGAGACCCAGTACTTC.